Below, 16 T cell receptor beta chains from the same sample are listed, as sequenced in a study of T cell responses to AZD1222 COVID-19 vaccine. TCRdb keeps only in-frame clones here, not all; method: immunoSEQ multiplex PCR. The sample shows some 180,000 clones, about 93% of them seen only once. The source was peripheral blood, collected 28 days after the second dose of the MenACWY control vaccine. The receptors were gathered from an adult who received the MenACWY meningococcal vaccine as a control.

The chain is built from TRBV30 and TRBJ1-4; a possible D gene is TRBD1 (5 bases). The V end lost 6 bases, the J end lost 11 bases, and 13 bases lay between the germline ends. Per the germline V gene, CDR1 is GTSNPN and CDR2 is SVGIG (reference sequence). This CDR3 region has 11 residues. The CDR3 DNA follows: TGTGCCTGCGGTCGGGGGGAGAAACTGTTTTTT. This translates into CACGRGEKLFF.

The chain employs TRBV27 and TRBJ1-1, with D unclear. V was cut by 2 bases and J by 2 bases, with 9 bases left in between. The germline gives CDR1 MNHEY, CDR2 SMNVEV (reference sequence). CDR3 length equals 14 residues. Written as DNA, the CDR3 is TGTGCCAGCAGTTTAGGCAGAATCAACACTGAAGCTTTCTTT. Its protein product is CASSLGRINTEAFF.

V is TRBV18 and J is TRBJ2-2; possible D gene TRBD1, 6 bases. The germline V gene encodes CDR1 KGHSH and CDR2 LQKENI. With 5 bases removed from V and 4 bases from J, the gap between germline ends came to 8 bases. CDR3 size: 13 residues. CDR3 sequence: CASSADSTGELFF. In DNA, the CDR3 is TGTGCCAGCTCAGCGGACAGCACCGGGGAGCTGTTTTTT.

The rearrangement uses TRBV5-1 and TRBJ2-7, with a possible D match to TRBD1 (6 bases). Germline V CDR1 and CDR2: SGHRS, YFSETQ. Trimming cost V 0 bases and J 4 bases, with 23 bases left between them. This CDR3 is 18 amino acids long. The CDR3 sequence is CASSLAAASQGSRYEQYF. CDR3 coding DNA: TGCGCCAGCAGCTTGGCGGCAGCTTCCCAGGGGAGTCGGTACGAGCAGTACTTC.

The CDR3 is CASSPQRGISDTQYF. The CDR3 DNA reads TGTGCCAGCAGCCCCCAGCGGGGGATATCAGATACGCAGTATTTT. The chain recombines TRBV11-2 with TRBJ2-3; 8 bases align to TRBD2. With V trimmed by 5 bases and J by 4 bases, 8 bases remained unmatched. The CDR3 spans 15 residues. Germline values: CDR1 SGHAT, CDR2 FQNNGV.

The rearrangement links TRBV6-6 to TRBJ1-2, with a weak D call TRBD1 (6 bases). V lost 6 bases and J lost 4, with 12 bases in between. Germline V gene sequence: CDR1 MNHNY, CDR2 SVGAGI (reference sequence). The CDR3 length is 13 residues. In nucleotides, the CDR3 is TGTGCCAGCAGCCTACAGGGCCCCTATGGCTACACCTTC. Translated, it gives CASSLQGPYGYTF.

This rearrangement joins TRBV5-1 to TRBJ1-2, with D possibly matching TRBD1 (5 bases). Trimming took 6 bases from V and 3 from J, leaving 12 bases between them. Germline V CDR1 and CDR2: SGHRS, YFSETQ. This CDR3 has 13 residues. CDR3 loop: CASNPGFHYGYTF. DNA of the CDR3: TGCGCCAGCAACCCAGGGTTTCACTATGGCTACACCTTC.

The chain has TRBV20-1 and TRBJ2-3; D is possibly TRBD2 (5 bases). Trimming removed 3 bases at V and 9 bases at J, with 19 bases between. Germline V gene data show CDR1 as DFQATT and CDR2 as SNEGSKA (reference sequence). This CDR3 contains 14 residues. The CDR3 is CSASPRAPPRTQYF. The CDR3 DNA sequence: TGCAGTGCTAGTCCGAGGGCCCCTCCCCGAACGCAGTATTTT.

The V call is TRBV29-1, the J call TRBJ2-3; 10 nucleotides line up with TRBD1. The CDR3 consists of 13 residues. The trim removed 6 bases at V and 5 bases at J, leaving 5 bases unmatched. CDR1 and CDR2 from the germline V gene are SQVTM and ANQGSEA. This CDR3 reads CSVQTGGRDTQYF. CDR3 sequence (DNA): TGCAGCGTCCAGACAGGGGGCAGAGATACGCAGTATTTT.

The chain combines TRBV6-5 with TRBJ2-3, with no clear D. V shed 0 bases and J shed 5 bases, with 6 bases lying between them. The CDR3 is made up of 13 amino acids. Germline CDR1 MNHEY, CDR2 SVGAGI. The CDR3 coding sequence is TGTGCCAGCAGTTACTCGAAAGTAGATACGCAGTATTTT. This translates into CASSYSKVDTQYF.

This clone has a single count. The chain uses TRBV27 and TRBJ1-1; TRBD1 aligns across 7 bases. V was clipped by 2 bases and J by 0 bases; unmatched bases: 6. The germline gives CDR1 MNHEY, CDR2 SMNVEV (reference sequence). This CDR3 contains 16 residues. The DNA for the CDR3 is TGTGCCAGCAGTTTACAGGGGGGATGGATGAACACTGAAGCTTTCTTT. Translating gives CASSLQGGWMNTEAFF.

The J gene is TRBJ1-2, the V gene TRBV14, with unresolved D. V was pared by 4 bases and J by 6 bases, with 12 bases between. This CDR3 has 13 residues. Germline V gene data show CDR1 as SGHDN and CDR2 as FVKESK. The CDR3 is CASSPRTADGYTF. CDR3 DNA: TGTGCCAGCAGCCCAAGGACGGCTGATGGCTACACCTTC.

The CDR3 region is CSVEDPGTFGTEAFF. In DNA form, the CDR3 reads TGCAGCGTTGAAGATCCGGGGACATTCGGGACTGAAGCTTTCTTT. This rearrangement joins TRBV29-1 to TRBJ1-1; perhaps TRBD1 as D (6 bases). This CDR3 is 15 amino acids long. Germline V CDR1 and CDR2: SQVTM, ANQGSEA. Trimming pared 0 bases from V and 5 bases from J, leaving 16 bases between.

The chain employs TRBV12-3 or TRBV12-4 and TRBJ2-3, with D unresolved. Trimming shortened V by 2 bases and J by 4 bases, and 7 bases separated the two germline ends. The CDR3 length is 13 residues. Here the CDR3 DNA reads TGTGCCAGCAGTTTATTGGAATCAGATACGCAGTATTTT. This sequence encodes CASSLLESDTQYF.

The chain uses TRBV12-3 or TRBV12-4 and TRBJ2-1; unclear D gene. The CDR3 length is 13 residues. V lost 5 bases and J 8 bases, leaving 13 bases between the germline ends. DNA of the CDR3: TGTGCCAGCAGTCACGAGGACGTCTATGAGCAGTTCTTC. Encoded protein: CASSHEDVYEQFF.

The V gene is TRBV27, the J gene TRBJ2-7, with 10 bases that match TRBD2. The V segment lost 5 bases and the J segment 5 bases; nucleotides outside the gene matches: 6. From germline, CDR1 is MNHEY and CDR2 SMNVEV (reference sequence). The CDR3 runs 14 residues. The CDR3 protein is CASSLKRGGNEQYF. For the CDR3, the DNA is TGTGCCAGCAGTCTTAAGCGGGGGGGTAACGAGCAGTACTTC.